The clone carrying this T cell receptor (beta chain) came up many times. Its antigen is not identified. The sample originates from a study of CD8 T cells in ankylosing spondylitis. Findings and limits, study-wide: According to the report, clones linked to the disease were significantly enriched in matched synovial fluid samples taken from ankylosing spondylitis patients. Ankylosing spondylitis blood seemed to carry a telltale TCR beta motif made of fewer than 10 highly homologous variants.

Using its own MiXCR run on the 5' RACE reads, TCRdb lists one record per CDR3 protein. Of more than 150,000 distinct CDR3 sequences in the sample, approximately 12% were seen once. Sequenced material: blood, either unsorted or a sorted T cell fraction (not recorded which). This TCR derives from a female donor with ankylosing spondylitis or in good health (not recorded which).

In DNA, the CDR3 is TGTGCCAGCTCGAGCTCGAACCTGGCCTCCGAGCAGTACTTC. Translating gives CASSSSNLASEQYF. The chain employs TRBV25-1 and TRBJ2-7; unclear D gene. This CDR3 has 14 amino acids. V was shortened by 8 bases and J by 6 bases, with 20 bases between the two germline ends. In germline, CDR1 is MGHDK, CDR2 SYGVNS.